This TCR beta chain was captured by sequencing in a study of blood T cell repertoires in COVID-19. Across the whole study: Acute-phase and convalescent COVID-19 samples originated in the United States, Italy and Spain. PBMCs, B-cell-depleted T cells, or T cells provided the cDNA or gDNA that made up the material.

V lost 3 bases, J lost 1 base, and 13 bases lay in between. The CDR3 runs to 15 residues. The germline V gene encodes CDR1 MGHDK and CDR2 SYGVNS. In the source study's methods: Estimation of nucleated cell counts was performed using reference gene primer amplification. The table came from immunoSEQ multiplex PCR; TCRdb's copy has only in-frame clones and leaves some out. V, J and clone size derive from that table, while D and trimming were established from the DNA sequence. The sample carries around 270,000 clones, 70% to 90% recorded once. Participant age was about 18 to 89 years, and participants resided in about two dozen US areas.

The gene calls are TRBV25-1 and TRBJ2-7; weak D call: TRBD2 (7 bases). The TCR comes from a woman aged 25 to 39 who had recovered from COVID-19. The material sequenced was PBMCs or T cells enriched from blood (not recorded which). CDR3 sequence reads: CASSDAGGPSYEQYF. As DNA, the CDR3 is TGTGCCAGCAGTGACGCCGGGGGGCCGTCCTACGAGCAGTACTTC.